This T cell receptor beta chain was sequenced in a study of T-cell reconstitution after alpha-beta-depleted transplantation in children. The CDR3 is 17 amino acids. The germline V gene encodes CDR1 ENHRY and CDR2 SYGVKD. V dropped 0 bases and J dropped 2 bases, with 15 bases sitting between them. Unique molecular identifiers were used in preparing the TCRbeta library. One entry per CDR3 protein results from TCRdb running MiXCR on the PCR reads. The table includes some 600,000 distinct CDR3 sequences, over 15% detected once. The sample in question was PBMCs from the stem cell graft donor, obtained from the stem cell graft. The V call is TRBV10-3, the J call TRBJ2-3, with D unclear. The sequence derives from a human donor who donated a stem cell graft to a child with acute myeloid leukemia. The CDR3 reads CAISESSGVGLTDTQYF. The CDR3 DNA reads as TGTGCCATCAGTGAGTCTTCCGGTGTCGGGCTCACAGATACGCAGTATTTT.